The source of this T cell receptor beta chain is a study of Ad26.COV2.S vaccination and SARS-CoV-2 variants. Turning to the study itself: Enrolled in COV1001, the donor was in the Ad26.COV2.S trial arm, which received the vaccine. General study findings and limits: Vaccine and placebo groups showed comparable non-spike TCR breadth.

Data came from immunoSEQ multiplex PCR; TCRdb stores just in-frame clones and leaves some out. The sample has around 400,000 clones; around nine tenths are singletons. In the case of this clone: The antigen is not known.

As for treatment: about 20 received Ad26.COV2.S at low or high dose, single or two shots; 5 received placebo; per-sample allocation not given. Collection of the samples took place on day 63 after the first injection of vaccine or placebo. Wuhan-strain SARS-CoV-2 spike was expressed by the Ad26 vector that made up the vaccine. Trimming at V came to 6 bases and at J to 5 bases, leaving 6 bases not matched to a gene. Germline CDR1 is MNHEY and CDR2 is SVGAGI. This CDR3 comprises 14 residues. The receptor comes from a person between 18 and 60 years old who received the Ad26.COV2.S COVID-19 vaccine or a placebo. The rearrangement uses TRBV6-5 and TRBJ1-4; TRBD1 aligns across 7 bases. The source was peripheral blood, collected in a trial of Ad26.COV2.S vaccine versus placebo. DNA of the CDR3: TGTGCCAGCAGGAAGGGGGCTAGGAATGAAAAACTGTTTTTT. Translated: CASRKGARNEKLFF.